This entry lists 4 T cell receptor beta chains sequenced from one sample in a study of cytomegalovirus exposure and HLA in healthy donors. The PCR contained 60 Vbeta and 13 Jbeta primers. Repertoires were generated with immunoSEQ multiplex PCR, while TCRdb's copy carries only in-frame clones and drops some. Here the sample spans 35,000 to 40,000 clones, over 40% being singletons. The sequenced sample was PBMCs. These receptors originate from a woman in her 40s in good health and CMV-seropositive.

This clone was seen a few times. The gene calls are TRBV6-1 and TRBJ1-1; a possible D gene is TRBD1 (6 bases). The V gene's germline CDR1 is MNHNS and CDR2 SASEGT. The CDR3 has 14 residues. The V end was cut by 3 bases, the J end by 4 bases, with 12 bases between. The CDR3 sequence is CASSDGAGVTEAFF. The CDR3 DNA reads as TGTGCCAGCAGTGATGGGGCAGGGGTCACTGAAGCTTTCTTT.

The chain is built from TRBV4-3 and TRBJ2-1; D is uncertain. The V end was cut by 0 bases, the J end by 6 bases, with 12 bases between. This CDR3 has 15 amino acids. The germline V gene encodes CDR1 LGHNA and CDR2 YSLEER. CDR3 sequence reads: CASSQDHGSGNEQFF. Here the CDR3 DNA reads TGCGCCAGCAGCCAAGATCACGGTTCTGGCAATGAGCAGTTCTTC.

This rearrangement joins TRBV6-4 to TRBJ2-3; the match to TRBD2 covers 8 bases. The V segment lost 4 bases and the J segment 3 bases; nucleotides outside the gene matches: 6. This CDR3 is built from 15 residues. Germline CDR1 MRHNA, CDR2 SNTAGT. For the CDR3, the DNA is TGTGCCAGCAGTGCGGGTAGCGGGGAGACAGATACGCAGTATTTT. Protein sequence: CASSAGSGETDTQYF.

The chain uses TRBV6-6 and TRBJ2-7; 7 bases map to TRBD1. J gave up 5 bases and V 7 bases, and 5 bases lay outside the gene matches. The CDR3 is 12 amino acids. From germline, CDR1 is MNHNY and CDR2 SVGAGI (reference sequence). The CDR3 DNA reads TGTGCCAGCAACGACAGGGCTGACGAGCAGTACTTC. Translation: CASNDRADEQYF.